This T cell receptor beta chain was found in a study of blood T cell repertoires in COVID-19. On the study more broadly: Sources were T cells, B-cell-depleted T cells, or PBMCs; the material itself was cDNA or gDNA.

Germline V gene lookup returns CDR1 SEHNR and CDR2 FQNEAQ (reference sequence). This CDR3 contains 18 residues. V lost 5 bases to trimming and J lost 3 bases; unmatched junction nucleotides: 10. Measured with immunoSEQ multiplex PCR; TCRdb has only the in-frame clones, and not every one. Among approximately 200,000 clones listed, approximately 85% were seen once. The chain joins TRBV7-9 to TRBJ2-7, with 16 nucleotides matching TRBD2. Sequencing was carried out using peripheral blood. The clonotype was recovered from a man aged 45-65 years who had recovered from COVID-19. The CDR3 loop is CASSGEGTSGREYYEQYF. CDR3 nucleotides: TGTGCCAGCAGCGGAGAAGGGACTAGCGGGAGGGAATACTACGAGCAGTACTTC. Looking up the rest from reference TRBV7-9 and TRBJ2-7 gives the full variable domain: DTGVSQNPRHKITKRGQNVTFRCDPISEHNRLYWYRQTLGQGPEFLTYFQNEAQLEKSRLLSDRFSAERPKGSFSTLEIQRTEQGDSAMYLCASSGEGTSGREYYEQYFGPGTRLTVT.